Listed below are T cell receptor beta chains from one sample, sequenced in a study of T-cell reconstitution after alpha-beta-depleted transplantation in children. Each CDR3 protein is one row after TCRdb ran MiXCR on the PCR reads. The sample lists 230,000 or so distinct CDR3 sequences, about 11% occurring once. The specimen was PBMCs from the stem cell graft donor, collected from the stem cell graft. The receptors derive from a human donor who donated a stem cell graft to a child with acute lymphoblastic leukemia. The CDR3 runs from the conserved cysteine through the conserved F or W. Each record gives: V gene, D gene, CDR3 length, J gene, clone size, CDR3 protein, CDR3 DNA. The D gene is left open where the match is weak. Clone size appears in some rows only: once, few, many, or a class for an expanded clone.

TRBV10-3	.	12	TRBJ1-4	many	CAIKGRSEKLFF	TGTGCCATCAAGGGGCGAAGTGAAAAACTGTTTTTT
TRBV6-2/TRBV6-3	.	17	TRBJ1-5	few	CASSYGRRGGSNQPQHF	TGTGCCAGCAGTTACGGTCGCAGGGGCGGTAGCAATCAGCCCCAGCATTTT
TRBV5-1	.	12	TRBJ2-5	many	CASSANQETQYF	TGCGCCAGCAGCGCGAACCAAGAGACCCAGTACTTC
TRBV11-2	.	16	TRBJ1-1	medium-sized	CASSLEGLPLRTEAFF	TGTGCCAGCAGCTTGGAGGGCCTCCCGCTGAGGACTGAAGCTTTCTTT
TRBV6-6	.	13	TRBJ2-5	many	CASSPFLGETQYF	TGTGCCAGCAGTCCTTTTCTCGGGGAGACCCAGTACTTC
TRBV18	.	15	TRBJ1-1	many	CASSFGQTENTEAFF	TGTGCCAGCTCATTTGGGCAGACAGAGAACACTGAAGCTTTCTTT
TRBV10-3	TRBD1	16	TRBJ2-2	many	CAISESGQGATGELFF	TGTGCCATCAGTGAGTCGGGACAGGGGGCGACCGGGGAGCTGTTTTTT
TRBV7-2	.	13	TRBJ2-1	many	CASSLASREEQFF	TGTGCCAGCAGCTTAGCGTCCAGGGAGGAGCAGTTCTTC
TRBV20-1	.	14	TRBJ1-4	many	CSARLKATNEKLFF	TGCAGTGCTAGACTGAAGGCAACTAATGAAAAACTGTTTTTT
TRBV29-1	.	14	TRBJ1-1	many	CSAPWGARGTEAFF	TGCAGCGCCCCTTGGGGGGCCCGGGGCACTGAAGCTTTCTTT
TRBV14	TRBD1	14	TRBJ2-1	many	CASSPRDRANEQFF	TGTGCCAGCAGCCCTCGGGACAGGGCCAATGAGCAGTTCTTC
TRBV20-1	.	16	TRBJ2-1	many	CSARGLLSGSYNEQFF	TGCAGTGCTAGAGGCTTACTATCGGGGTCCTACAATGAGCAGTTCTTC
TRBV5-1	TRBD1	15	TRBJ2-5	many	CASSLLGQNQETQYF	TGCGCCAGCAGCTTGTTGGGACAGAACCAAGAGACCCAGTACTTC
TRBV6-1	TRBD1	16	TRBJ2-5	many	CASSEWGQGARETQYF	TGTGCCAGCAGTGAATGGGGCCAGGGGGCACGAGAGACCCAGTACTTC
TRBV29-1	.	14	TRBJ1-3	many	CSVSPTSSGNTIYF	TGCAGCGTCTCCCCAACGAGCTCTGGAAACACCATATATTTT
TRBV9	.	14	TRBJ2-5	many	CASSVTGQQETQYF	TGTGCCAGCAGCGTGACAGGCCAGCAAGAGACCCAGTACTTC
TRBV5-5	.	15	TRBJ2-7	many	CASSAGARGSYEQYF	TGTGCCAGCAGCGCCGGTGCACGGGGCTCCTACGAGCAGTACTTC
TRBV12-3/TRBV12-4	.	13	TRBJ2-5	many	CASSLRFQETQYF	TGTGCCAGCAGTTTAAGGTTCCAAGAGACCCAGTACTTC
TRBV2	TRBD1	16	TRBJ2-3	many	CASSPRQGRVTDTQYF	TGTGCCAGCAGTCCCAGACAGGGAAGGGTGACAGATACGCAGTATTTT
TRBV20-1	TRBD1	14	TRBJ1-2	.	CSAGKGAANYGYTF	TGCAGTGCTGGAAAGGGGGCGGCTAACTATGGCTACACCTTC
TRBV28	.	14	TRBJ1-1	many	CASSKPGLTPEAFF	TGTGCCAGCAGTAAACCGGGACTGACTCCTGAAGCTTTCTTT
TRBV2	.	15	TRBJ1-2	.	CAFCPGSGGFYGDTF	TGTGCCTTCTGTCCGGGATCCGGAGGGTTCTATGGCGACACCTTC
TRBV10-3	.	15	TRBJ2-7	many	CAISESGARTYEQYF	TGTGCCATCAGTGAGTCGGGGGCCCGTACCTACGAGCAGTACTTC
TRBV5-1	.	16	TRBJ2-7	many	CASSLGFTVEGYEQYF	TGCGCCAGCAGCTTGGGGTTTACCGTAGAGGGCTACGAGCAGTACTTC
TRBV18	TRBD1	15	TRBJ2-5	many	CASRGSRDSPETQYF	TGTGCCAGCCGAGGATCGAGGGACAGCCCAGAGACCCAGTACTTC
TRBV5-5	.	14	TRBJ2-7	many	CASSHGTAPYEQYF	TGTGCCAGCAGCCACGGGACGGCTCCCTACGAGCAGTACTTC
TRBV11-2	.	13	TRBJ2-3	many	CASSPAGDDTQYF	TGTGCCAGCAGCCCAGCCGGGGACGATACGCAGTATTTT
TRBV6-1	.	15	TRBJ2-3	many	CASTSPALHTDTQYF	TGTGCCAGCACATCGCCAGCCTTACACACAGATACGCAGTATTTT
TRBV29-1	.	12	TRBJ2-1	many	CSVDILVNEQFF	TGCAGCGTTGATATCCTGGTAAATGAGCAGTTCTTC
TRBV7-6	TRBD1	17	TRBJ1-1	many	CASSLVWGQAVNTEAFF	TGTGCCAGCAGCTTAGTATGGGGACAGGCCGTGAACACTGAAGCTTTCTTT
TRBV9	.	15	TRBJ2-1	many	CASSGYHAEYNEQFF	TGTGCCAGCAGCGGATACCACGCTGAATACAATGAGCAGTTCTTC
TRBV28	.	15	TRBJ2-7	many	CASSSLGAGAYEQYF	TGTGCCAGCAGTTCACTGGGGGCTGGGGCCTACGAGCAGTACTTC
TRBV27	TRBD1	14	TRBJ1-5	.	CASGLTGANQPQHF	TGTGCCAGCGGCTTGACAGGGGCCAATCAGCCCCAGCATTTT
TRBV6-5	TRBD1	16	TRBJ1-1	few	CASSSGRTGVNTEAFF	TGTGCCAGCAGTTCTGGGAGGACAGGGGTCAACACTGAAGCTTTCTTT
TRBV12-3/TRBV12-4	.	13	TRBJ1-2	.	CASSLGRSYGYTF	TGTGCCAGCAGTTTAGGACGGTCCTATGGCTACACCTTC
TRBV13	.	15	TRBJ1-1	many	CASSLVLARETEAFF	TGTGCCAGCAGCTTAGTTCTAGCCAGGGAGACTGAAGCTTTCTTT
TRBV27	TRBD1	13	TRBJ1-5	many	CASRLTGDQPQHF	TGTGCCAGCAGATTGACAGGGGATCAGCCCCAGCATTTT
TRBV4-2	.	14	TRBJ2-7	.	CASSPGLRAYEQYF	TGTGCCAGCAGCCCCGGGCTCCGAGCCTACGAGCAGTACTTC
TRBV4-1	.	17	TRBJ2-1	many	CASSQFTGRYSYNEQFF	TGCGCCAGCAGCCAATTTACGGGACGTTATTCCTACAATGAGCAGTTCTTC
TRBV4-3	.	14	TRBJ1-2	many	CASSQGPSGGGYTF	TGCGCCAGCAGCCAAGGACCCTCCGGCGGGGGCTACACCTTC
TRBV30	.	14	TRBJ1-5	.	CAWSLLRGNQPQHF	TGTGCCTGGAGCCTGTTGCGCGGCAATCAGCCCCAGCATTTT
TRBV6-2/TRBV6-3	.	14	TRBJ2-7	many	CASSRTGPAAWQYF	TGTGCCAGCAGTCGAACAGGGCCGGCAGCGTGGCAGTACTTC
TRBV6-2/TRBV6-3	TRBD1	14	TRBJ2-7	many	CASSYETGGYEQYF	TGTGCCAGCAGTTACGAGACAGGGGGCTACGAGCAGTACTTC
TRBV4-3	.	14	TRBJ1-2	.	CASSQAGANYGYTF	TGCGCCAGCAGCCAAGCAGGGGCTAACTATGGCTACACCTTC
TRBV29-1	TRBD2	14	TRBJ2-1	many	CSVEGLVSYNEQFF	TGCAGCGTTGAGGGACTAGTCTCCTACAATGAGCAGTTCTTC
TRBV10-3	.	16	TRBJ1-2	many	CAISESVGAANYGYTF	TGTGCCATCAGTGAGTCGGTGGGGGCAGCCAACTATGGCTACACCTTC
TRBV24-1	.	13	TRBJ1-1	many	CATSFGANTEAFF	TGTGCCACCTCCTTTGGGGCGAACACTGAAGCTTTCTTT
TRBV29-1	.	13	TRBJ1-2	many	CSVEENPFYGYTF	TGCAGCGTTGAAGAAAATCCTTTCTATGGCTACACCTTC
TRBV28	.	14	TRBJ1-5	many	CASRDALSNQPQHF	TGTGCCAGCAGGGACGCCCTTAGCAATCAGCCCCAGCATTTT
TRBV10-3	.	13	TRBJ2-7	many	CAISEGPTYEQYF	TGTGCCATCAGTGAGGGACCGACCTACGAGCAGTACTTC
TRBV7-8	TRBD1	15	TRBJ1-5	many	CASSLWTGSNQPQHF	TGTGCCAGCAGCTTATGGACAGGCAGCAATCAGCCCCAGCATTTT